This T cell receptor beta chain was sequenced for a study of CD8 T cells in ankylosing spondylitis. Per germline, CDR1 LGHDT and CDR2 YNNKEL (reference sequence). The CDR3 has 20 amino acids. After removal of 0 bases from V and 4 bases from J, the junction contained 17 bases not matched to a gene. Scientists made TCR beta libraries using quantitative 5'-RACE with molecular barcodes. TCRdb re-called the 5' RACE reads through MiXCR, storing one row per CDR3 protein. Among about 220,000 distinct CDR3 sequences listed, about 11% were seen once. This TCR derives from a male donor with ankylosing spondylitis or in good health (not recorded which). The J gene is TRBJ2-7, the V gene TRBV3-1, with 11 bases matching TRBD1. The specimen sequenced was blood, either unsorted or a sorted T cell fraction (not recorded which). CDR3 region: CASSQDGGTGGGFLKYEQYF. DNA for the CDR3: TGTGCCAGCAGCCAAGATGGAGGGACAGGGGGGGGCTTTTTGAAATACGAGCAGTACTTC.